The clone carrying this TCR beta chain rates as medium-sized. The antigen remains undetermined. The Oncomine TCR Beta short-read assay was applied to DNA of cultured CD4+ T cells. TCRdb reanalysed the PCR reads using MiXCR and keeps one entry per CDR3 protein. The sample includes roughly 3,600 distinct CDR3 sequences, approximately 15% of them seen just once. This entry comes from a study of vaccination and CD4 T cells after COVID-19. About the study: At a median roughly 100 days (range 35 to 161) after diagnosis, post-COVID samples were drawn. Samples were taken after vaccination, a median of approximately 72 days after dose two, with a range of 14 to 241.

Trimming removed 3 bases from V and 1 base from J; junction bases left unmatched: 2. The CDR3 has 15 residues. CDR1 is DFQATT, CDR2 SNEGSKA, per germline (reference sequence). Treatment indicated: approximately 9-day PBMC culture with coronavirus spike peptide pools or control peptides (ViraFEST assay). This clonotype originated in a human donor who had recovered from COVID-19. The V gene is TRBV20-1, the J gene TRBJ2-5, with 13 bases fitting TRBD2. Material for sequencing was CD4+ T cells from blood, cultured in vitro. In DNA, the CDR3 is TGCAGTGCTAGCCGGACTAGCGGGGGCCAAGAGACCCAGTACTTC. Residues: CSASRTSGGQETQYF.